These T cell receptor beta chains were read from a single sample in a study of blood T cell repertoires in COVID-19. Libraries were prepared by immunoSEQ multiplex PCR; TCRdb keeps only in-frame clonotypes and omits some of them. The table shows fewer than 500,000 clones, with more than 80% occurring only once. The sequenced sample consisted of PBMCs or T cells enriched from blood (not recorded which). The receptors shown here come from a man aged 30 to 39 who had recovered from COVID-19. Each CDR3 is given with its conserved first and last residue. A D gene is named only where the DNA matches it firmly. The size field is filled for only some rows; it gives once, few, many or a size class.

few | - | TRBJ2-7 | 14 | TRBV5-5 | CASHLRQSSYEQYF | TGTGCCAGTCACCTTCGACAGAGCTCCTACGAGCAGTACTTC
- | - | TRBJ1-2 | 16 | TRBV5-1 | CASSPGSVGSIYGYTF | TGCGCCAGCAGCCCGGGAAGCGTGGGATCGATCTATGGCTACACCTTC
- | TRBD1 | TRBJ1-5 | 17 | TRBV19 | CASSGQGVVYSNQPQHF | TGTGCCAGTAGTGGACAGGGGGTGGTTTATAGCAATCAGCCCCAGCATTTT
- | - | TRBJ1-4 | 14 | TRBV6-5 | CASSYSQPNEKLFF | TGTGCCAGCAGTTACTCACAGCCTAATGAAAAACTGTTTTTT
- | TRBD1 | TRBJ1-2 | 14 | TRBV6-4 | CASSPGTGGLGYTF | TGTGCCAGCAGTCCCGGGACAGGGGGACTGGGCTACACCTTC
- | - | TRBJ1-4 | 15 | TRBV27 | CASSLLSGLGEKLFF | TGTGCCAGCAGTTTATTATCGGGGTTGGGTGAAAAACTGTTTTTT
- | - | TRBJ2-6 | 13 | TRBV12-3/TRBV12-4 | CATSYSGANVLTF | TGTGCCACGTCCTACTCTGGGGCCAACGTCCTGACTTTC
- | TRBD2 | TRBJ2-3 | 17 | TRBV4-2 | CASSQVGASGSTDTQYF | TGTGCCAGCAGCCAAGTTGGGGCTAGCGGGAGCACAGATACGCAGTATTTT
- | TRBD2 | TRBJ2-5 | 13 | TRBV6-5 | CASSYRGGETQYF | TGTGCCAGCAGTTACCGGGGAGGGGAGACCCAGTACTTC
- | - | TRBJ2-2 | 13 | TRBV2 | CASSKLAENRLFF | TGTGCCAGCAGTAAACTGGCAGAGAACAGGCTGTTTTTT
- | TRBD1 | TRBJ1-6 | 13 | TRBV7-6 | CASSYDRGSPLHF | TGTGCCAGCAGCTATGACAGGGGCTCACCCCTCCACTTT
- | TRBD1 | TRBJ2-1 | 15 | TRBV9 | CASSVGDRDSNEQFF | TGTGCCAGCAGCGTAGGGGACAGGGATTCCAATGAGCAGTTCTTC
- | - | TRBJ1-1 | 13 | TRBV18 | CASSPILLTEAFF | TGTGCCAGCTCACCAATTCTTCTCACTGAAGCTTTCTTT
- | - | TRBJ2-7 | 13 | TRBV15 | CATSRGGSYEQYF | TGTGCCACCAGCAGGGGGGGTTCCTACGAGCAGTACTTC
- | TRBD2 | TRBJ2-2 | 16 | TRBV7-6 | CASSLDPSGSTGELFF | TGTGCCAGCAGCTTAGATCCTAGCGGGAGCACCGGGGAGCTGTTTTTT
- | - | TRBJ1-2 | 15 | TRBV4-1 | CASSQQATYGYGYTF | TGCGCCAGCAGCCAGCAGGCTACCTACGGCTATGGCTACACCTTC
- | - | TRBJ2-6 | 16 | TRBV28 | CASSKHSFSGANVLTF | TGTGCCAGCAGCAAACACAGTTTCTCTGGGGCCAACGTCCTGACTTTC
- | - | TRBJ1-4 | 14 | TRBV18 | CASSPGATNEKLFF | TGTGCCAGCTCACCCGGGGCAACTAATGAAAAACTGTTTTTT
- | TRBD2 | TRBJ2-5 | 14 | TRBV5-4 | CASSFGTSRETQYF | TGTGCCAGCAGCTTTGGGACTAGCCGGGAGACCCAGTACTTC
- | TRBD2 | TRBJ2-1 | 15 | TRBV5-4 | CASHTDSGRWGEQFF | TGTGCCAGCCATACCGATAGCGGGAGATGGGGTGAGCAGTTCTTC
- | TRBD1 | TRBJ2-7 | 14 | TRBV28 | CASSRTGGWYEQYF | TGTGCCAGCAGCCGGACAGGGGGCTGGTACGAGCAGTACTTC
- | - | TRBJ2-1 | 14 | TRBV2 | CASSGRGSYNEQFF | TGTGCCAGCAGTGGGCGAGGCTCCTACAATGAGCAGTTCTTC